One T cell receptor beta chain is described in this entry. These data come from a study of blood T cell repertoires in COVID-19. Study at large: Acute-phase and convalescent COVID-19 samples originated in the United States, Italy and Spain. Sources were T cells, B-cell-depleted T cells, or PBMCs; the material itself was cDNA or gDNA.

V was trimmed by 0 bases and J by 3 bases, leaving 14 bases between them. This CDR3 is 16 amino acids long. Germline V gene sequence: CDR1 SGHNT, CDR2 YYREEE (reference sequence). Per the study methods: Amplifying reference gene primers gave estimates of nucleated cell counts. Profiling relied on immunoSEQ multiplex PCR, and the TCRdb table lists in-frame clones only, not all of them. V, J and clone size are taken as reported in that table, and D and trimming were inferred from the DNA itself. The data contain roughly 160,000 clones, about four fifths of them seen just once; the ten biggest clones take up about a tenth.

Sequencing was done on a sample of peripheral blood. V gene TRBV5-4 combines with J gene TRBJ2-3; D remains ambiguous. This receptor was identified in a man aged 70-80 years with active or convalescent COVID-19. The CDR3 here is CASSLGASVATDTQYF. The CDR3 region has the DNA TGTGCCAGCAGCTTGGGAGCGTCCGTCGCAACAGATACGCAGTATTTT.